This T cell receptor beta chain was sequenced for a study of T cells in women clearing cervical HPV infection. Clones were sequenced by immunoSEQ multiplex PCR, and TCRdb holds only the in-frame ones, with some missing. The listing contains 25,000 to 35,000 clones. Germline V gives CDR1 SSHAT, CDR2 FNYEAQ (reference sequence). The length of the CDR3 is 15 residues. Comment on this clone: The junction departs from the called germline gene at one end, perhaps through a read error. The read ends 3 residues before the CDR3 terminus; that terminus is restored from the germline J gene.

This receptor was identified in a woman between 18 and 75 years old with a cervical HPV16 infection that either progressed to CIN3+ or cleared (not recorded which). The V and J genes are TRBV7-7 and TRBJ2-7, with 7 bases fitting TRBD2. The sequencing input was blood buffy coat. CDR3 loop: CASSPGLTTSYEQYF. The part of the CDR3 DNA that was read is TGTGCTAGCAGCCCGGGACTAACCACCTCCTACGAG.